The clone carrying this T cell receptor beta chain was counted between two and nine times. Its antigen is unknown. This sample was included in a study of blood T cells in healthy people across ages. Study observations and caveats: CMV status of donors was not determined, possibly confounding expanded clonotype changes. The fall in TCR beta diversity per million T cells was roughly linear with age.

V was cut by 6 bases and J by 7 bases, with 10 bases left in between. Germline V CDR1 and CDR2: SNHLY, FYNNEI. The CDR3 extends over 11 amino acids. Primers used in a second PCR of about 6 to 11 cycles were a sample-barcoded 5' primer and a J-beta primer mix. Each cDNA molecule, via a template-switch adaptor with 12 random nucleotides, was tagged. TCRdb recomputed calls from the 5' RACE reads with MiXCR, one row per CDR3 protein. This table has some 1.5 million distinct CDR3 sequences, roughly 43% appearing once. This chain connects TRBV2 to TRBJ2-7; D not certain. The TCR sequence derives from a woman aged 18-29 years in good health. Sequencing was performed on blood. CDR3 protein: CASSVIEEQYF. The CDR3 DNA reads TGTGCCAGCAGCGTAATAGAGGAGCAGTACTTC.